The 14 T cell receptor beta chains reported below all come from one sample, sequenced in a study of cytomegalovirus exposure and HLA in healthy donors. The study ran its PCR with 60 Vbeta and 13 Jbeta primers. Assay: immunoSEQ multiplex PCR; the TCRdb copy retains only in-frame clones and omits some. The sample lists some 150,000 clones; 70% to 80% were seen once. Sequenced input: PBMCs. The receptors here all came from a female donor in good health and CMV-seronegative.

J is TRBJ1-2 and V is TRBV9; possible D gene TRBD1, 6 bases. V was pared by 4 bases and J by 8 bases, with 21 bases between. CDR1 SGDLS and CDR2 YYNGEE come from the germline V gene. The CDR3 runs to 15 residues. In DNA, the CDR3 is TGTGCCAGCAGCACCCGGGACACCCGGTGGGAAGGCTACACCTTC. Encoded protein: CASSTRDTRWEGYTF.

The gene calls are TRBV6-1 and TRBJ1-5; TRBD1 agrees at 7 bases. CDR1 MNHNS and CDR2 SASEGT come from the germline V gene. V trimming: 9 bases; J trimming: 7 bases; junction bases outside the gene matches: 6. CDR3 size: 12 residues. The CDR3 loop reads CASTPGGQPQHF. In DNA, the CDR3 is TGTGCCAGTACCCCAGGGGGGCAGCCCCAGCATTTT.

V usage is TRBV18 and J usage is TRBJ2-7; tentatively, D is TRBD1 (5 bases). Deletions cut 5 bases from V and 0 bases from J, with 8 bases between. CDR3 length equals 13 residues. Germline V gives CDR1 KGHSH, CDR2 LQKENI. The CDR3 reads CASSNRSSYEQYF. The CDR3 DNA sequence: TGTGCCAGCTCAAACAGGAGCTCCTACGAGCAGTACTTC.

The chain uses TRBV28 and TRBJ1-2, with 7 bases identical to TRBD1. With V trimmed by 6 bases and J by 1 base, 8 bases remained unmatched. The CDR3 totals 15 residues. Per germline, CDR1 MDHEN and CDR2 SYDVKM. CDR3 sequence (DNA): TGTGCCAGCAGGCGCACCGGGACAGATAACTATGGCTACACCTTC. Translating it yields CASRRTGTDNYGYTF.

This chain joins TRBV19 and TRBJ1-1; 10 bases align to TRBD1. The CDR3 totals 19 residues. V was pared by 1 base and J by 1 base, with 12 bases of the junction left unmatched. The germline V gene has CDR1 LNHDA and CDR2 SQIVND (reference sequence). This chain's CDR3 is CASSIGEAGQGSENTEAFF. DNA for the CDR3: TGTGCCAGTAGTATAGGGGAGGCGGGACAGGGGTCCGAGAACACTGAAGCTTTCTTT. Drawing the rest from reference TRBV19 and TRBJ1-1, the complete variable domain is DGGITQSPKYLFRKEGQNVTLSCEQNLNHDAMYWYRQDPGQGLRLIYYSQIVNDFQKGDIAEGYSVSREKKESFPLTVTSAQKNPTAFYLCASSIGEAGQGSENTEAFFGQGTRLTVV.

The chain combines TRBV9 with TRBJ2-7; tentative D call: TRBD2 (5 bases). Germline CDR1 is SGDLS and CDR2 is YYNGEE. The CDR3 extends over 13 amino acids. V was pared by 4 bases and J by 2 bases, with 10 bases between. CDR3 DNA: TGTGCCAGCAGCCCCGGGGTAACCTACGAGCAGTACTTC. Translating gives CASSPGVTYEQYF.

In this sample, this clone turned up a few times. The rearrangement joins TRBV28 to TRBJ1-5; TRBD1 aligns across 9 bases. The CDR3 has 14 residues. Germline lookup yields CDR1 MDHEN and CDR2 SYDVKM. The ends lost 6 bases at V and 9 bases at J; junction bases unmatched: 9. The CDR3: CASRLGQGGWPQHF. DNA of the CDR3: TGTGCCAGCAGGCTGGGACAGGGTGGTTGGCCCCAGCATTTT. Using reference TRBV28 and TRBJ1-5 for the parts outside the CDR3, the full variable domain is DVKVTQSSRYLVKRTGEKVFLECVQDMDHENMFWYRQDPGLGLRLIYFSYDVKMKEKGDIPEGYSVSREKKERFSLILESASTNQTSMYLCASRLGQGGWPQHFGDGTRLSIL.

This sequence joins TRBV7-3 and TRBJ2-1, with 13 bases matching TRBD2. J was trimmed by 9 bases and V by 2 bases; bases with no gene match: 4. CDR3 length equals 15 residues. Germline CDR1 is SGHTA and CDR2 is FQGTGA. CDR3 sequence (DNA): TGTGCCAGCAGCTTAGCCACTAGCGGGGGGGGTGAGCAGTTCTTC. Translation gives CASSLATSGGGEQFF.

A few counts support this clone. V usage is TRBV27 and J usage is TRBJ1-3; D call uncertain. The germline V gene has CDR1 MNHEY and CDR2 SMNVEV (reference sequence). V was clipped by 1 base and J by 0 bases, with 7 bases between them. CDR3 size: 15 residues. CDR3 in DNA: TGTGCCAGCAGTTTATTGGCAGACTCTGGAAACACCATATATTTT. Amino acids: CASSLLADSGNTIYF.

CDR3 amino acids: CASSIGAMGRGNQPQHF. The CDR3 bases are TGTGCCAGTAGTATTGGGGCTATGGGCCGGGGCAATCAGCCCCAGCATTTT. The chain recombines TRBV19 with TRBJ1-5; possibly TRBD1 for D (5 bases). Germline V gene data show CDR1 as LNHDA and CDR2 as SQIVND (reference sequence). CDR3 length: 17 residues. Trimming stripped 3 bases from V and 2 bases from J, with 17 bases between. The complete variable domain, with remaining parts taken from reference TRBV19 and TRBJ1-5, reads DGGITQSPKYLFRKEGQNVTLSCEQNLNHDAMYWYRQDPGQGLRLIYYSQIVNDFQKGDIAEGYSVSREKKESFPLTVTSAQKNPTAFYLCASSIGAMGRGNQPQHFGDGTRLSIL.

The chain employs TRBV18 and TRBJ1-1; 8 nucleotides match TRBD1. There are 15 residues in the CDR3. Trimming cost V 0 bases and J 5 bases; bases outside gene matches: 5. CDR1 KGHSH and CDR2 LQKENI come from the germline V gene. In DNA, the CDR3 is TGTGCCAGCTCACCACCGACAGGGGCGTGGACTGAAGCTTTCTTT. Encoded protein: CASSPPTGAWTEAFF.

The V gene is TRBV6-1, the J gene TRBJ1-5; D is perhaps TRBD1 (5 bases). This CDR3 contains 13 residues. Germline V CDR1 and CDR2: MNHNS, SASEGT. V was shortened by 5 bases and J by 6 bases, with 11 bases between the two germline ends. CDR3 DNA: TGTGCCAGCAGTTTGTCAGGGCTTCAGCCCCAGCATTTT. It yields the protein CASSLSGLQPQHF.

This clone came up once. One end of the junction varies from germline; a read error may be responsible. This sequence joins TRBV27 and TRBJ1-2, with 8 nucleotides matching TRBD1. The CDR3 is 13 amino acids. Germline CDR1 and CDR2: MNHEY and SMNVEV (reference sequence). The CDR3 DNA reads as TGTGCCAGCAGTCTCTACAGGGGGTCAGGTACCAGTTTC. Its protein product is CASSLYRGSGTSF.

V usage is TRBV6-1 and J usage is TRBJ2-7; 8 bases match TRBD1. The V gene end was trimmed by 6 bases and the J gene end by 2 bases; junction bases not matched to a gene: 9. CDR3 length: 15 amino acids. Looked up from germline, CDR1 is MNHNS and CDR2 is SASEGT. The CDR3 protein is CASRNPGQDPYEQYF. The CDR3 DNA sequence: TGTGCCAGCAGGAACCCGGGACAGGACCCCTACGAGCAGTACTTC.